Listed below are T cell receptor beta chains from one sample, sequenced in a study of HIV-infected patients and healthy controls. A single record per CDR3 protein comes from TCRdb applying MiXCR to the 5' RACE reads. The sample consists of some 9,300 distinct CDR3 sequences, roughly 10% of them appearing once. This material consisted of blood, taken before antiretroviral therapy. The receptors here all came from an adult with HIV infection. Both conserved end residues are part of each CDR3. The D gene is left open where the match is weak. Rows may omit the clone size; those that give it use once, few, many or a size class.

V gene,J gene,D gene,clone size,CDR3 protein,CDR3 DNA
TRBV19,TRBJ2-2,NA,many,CASTEQTKPWELFF,TGTGCCAGTACCGAACAGACTAAACCTTGGGAGCTGTTTTTT
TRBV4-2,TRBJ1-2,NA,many,CASSQAGTSYGYTF,TGTGCCAGCAGCCAAGCTGGGACTAGCTATGGCTACACCTTC
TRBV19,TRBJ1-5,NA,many,CASSPQQGQPQHF,TGTGCCAGTTCTCCGCAGCAGGGTCAGCCCCAGCATTTT
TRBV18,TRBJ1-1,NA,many,CASSPGDNTEAFF,TGTGCCAGCTCACCAGGGGACAACACTGAAGCTTTCTTT
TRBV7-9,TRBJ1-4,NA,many,CASSLESGDNEKLFF,TGTGCCAGCAGCTTAGAATCCGGCGATAATGAAAAACTGTTTTTT
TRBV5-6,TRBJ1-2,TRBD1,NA,CASSPPGQGVADGYTF,TGTGCCAGCAGCCCACCGGGACAGGGGGTTGCAGATGGCTACACCTTC
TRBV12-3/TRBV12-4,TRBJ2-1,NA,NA,CASSVAEPNNEQFF,TGTGCCAGCAGTGTAGCGGAACCCAACAATGAGCAGTTCTTC
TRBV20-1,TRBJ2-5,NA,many,CSATLGGPQETQYF,TGCAGTGCTACTTTGGGGGGTCCCCAAGAGACCCAGTACTTC
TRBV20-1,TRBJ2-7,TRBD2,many,CSARGLNHYEQYF,TGCAGTGCTAGGGGACTAAACCACTACGAGCAGTACTTC
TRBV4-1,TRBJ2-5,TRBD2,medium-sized,CASSQEWASGVYQETQYF,TGCGCCAGCAGCCAAGAGTGGGCTAGCGGGGTGTACCAAGAGACCCAGTACTTC
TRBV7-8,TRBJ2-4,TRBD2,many,CASSLGPGQLAGGKNIQYF,TGTGCCAGCAGCTTAGGGCCAGGTCAACTAGCGGGAGGGAAAAACATTCAGTACTTC
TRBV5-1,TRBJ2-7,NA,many,CASSPIDGTAYEQYF,TGCGCCAGCAGCCCCATAGACGGGACGGCCTACGAGCAGTACTTC
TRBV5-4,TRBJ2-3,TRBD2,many,CASSGRAGGSTDTQYF,TGTGCCAGCAGCGGACGAGCGGGGGGCAGCACAGATACGCAGTATTTT
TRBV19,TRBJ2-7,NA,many,CASSLRTAPYEQYF,TGTGCCAGTAGTCTACGGACTGCTCCCTACGAGCAGTACTTC
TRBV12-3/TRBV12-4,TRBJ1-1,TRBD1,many,CASRVGTGVMNTEAFF,TGTGCCAGCCGCGTCGGGACAGGGGTAATGAACACTGAAGCTTTCTTT
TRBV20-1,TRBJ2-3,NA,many,CSARAPLSTDTQYF,TGCAGTGCTAGGGCTCCCCTCAGCACAGATACGCAGTATTTT
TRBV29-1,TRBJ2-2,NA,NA,CSVEGDLELFF,TGCAGCGTTGAGGGGGACTTAGAGCTGTTTTTT
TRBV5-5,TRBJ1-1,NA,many,CASSFIGSLGTEAFF,TGTGCCAGCAGCTTCATCGGGTCCCTCGGCACTGAAGCTTTCTTT